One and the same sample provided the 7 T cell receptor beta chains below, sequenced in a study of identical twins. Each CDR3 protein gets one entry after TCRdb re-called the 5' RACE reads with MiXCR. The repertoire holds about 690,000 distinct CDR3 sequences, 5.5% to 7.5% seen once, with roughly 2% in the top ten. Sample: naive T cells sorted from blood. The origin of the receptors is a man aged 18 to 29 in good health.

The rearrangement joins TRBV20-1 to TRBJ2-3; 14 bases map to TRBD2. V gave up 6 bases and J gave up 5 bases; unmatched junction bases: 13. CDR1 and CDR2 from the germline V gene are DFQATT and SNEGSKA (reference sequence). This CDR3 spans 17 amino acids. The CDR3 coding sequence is TGCAGTGCCCCCAAACCGGGACTAGCGGGAGCAGGAGATACGCAGTATTTT. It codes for CSAPKPGLAGAGDTQYF.

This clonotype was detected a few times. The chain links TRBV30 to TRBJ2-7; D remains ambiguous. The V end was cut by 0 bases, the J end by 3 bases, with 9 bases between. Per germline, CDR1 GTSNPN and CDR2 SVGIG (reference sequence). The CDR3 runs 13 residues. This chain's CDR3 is CAWSVGRNYEQYF. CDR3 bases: TGTGCCTGGAGTGTCGGGCGGAACTACGAGCAGTACTTC.

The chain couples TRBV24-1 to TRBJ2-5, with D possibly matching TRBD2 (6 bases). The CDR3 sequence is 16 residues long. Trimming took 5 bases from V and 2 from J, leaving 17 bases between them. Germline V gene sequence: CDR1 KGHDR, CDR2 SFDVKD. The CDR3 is CATSGARWDSQETQYF. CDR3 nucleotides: TGTGCCACCAGTGGGGCCAGATGGGACTCTCAAGAGACCCAGTACTTC.

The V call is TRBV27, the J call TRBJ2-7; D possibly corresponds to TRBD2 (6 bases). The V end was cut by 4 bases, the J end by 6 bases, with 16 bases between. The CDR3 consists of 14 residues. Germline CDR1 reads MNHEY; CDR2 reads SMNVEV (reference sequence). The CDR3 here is CASSSYREIGEQYF. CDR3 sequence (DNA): TGTGCCAGCAGTTCCTATCGGGAGATTGGCGAGCAGTACTTC.

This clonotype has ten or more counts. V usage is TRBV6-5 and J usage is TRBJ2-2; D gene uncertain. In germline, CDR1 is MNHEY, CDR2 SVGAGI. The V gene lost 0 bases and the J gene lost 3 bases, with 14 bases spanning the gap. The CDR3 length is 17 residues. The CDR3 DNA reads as TGTGCCAGCAGTTACTCGAGTTTAACGGCCGACACCGGGGAGCTGTTTTTT. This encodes CASSYSSLTADTGELFF.

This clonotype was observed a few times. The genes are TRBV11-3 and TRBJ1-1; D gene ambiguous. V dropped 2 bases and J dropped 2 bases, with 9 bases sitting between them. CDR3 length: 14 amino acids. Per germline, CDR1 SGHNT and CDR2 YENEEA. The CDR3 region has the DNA TGTGCCAGCAGCTTACACCTCCAAAACACTGAAGCTTTCTTT. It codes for CASSLHLQNTEAFF. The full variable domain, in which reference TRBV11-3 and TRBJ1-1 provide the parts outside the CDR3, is EAGVVQSPRYKIIEKKQPVAFWCNPISGHNTLYWYLQNLGQGPELLIRYENEEAVDDSQLPKDRFSAERLKGVDSTLKIQPAELGDSAVYLCASSLHLQNTEAFFGQGTRLTVV.

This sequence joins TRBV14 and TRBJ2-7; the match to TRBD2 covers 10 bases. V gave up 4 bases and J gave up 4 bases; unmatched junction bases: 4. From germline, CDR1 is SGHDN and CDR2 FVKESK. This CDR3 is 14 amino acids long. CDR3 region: CASSLWTSGYEQYF. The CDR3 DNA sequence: TGTGCCAGCAGCCTTTGGACTAGCGGTTACGAGCAGTACTTC.